This T cell receptor beta chain emerged from a study of regulatory T cells in long-lasting Graves disease. The wider study: Graves' cases, newly diagnosed, had used antithyroid drugs under 3 months. Study-level findings and limits: In persistent patients, shared public clonotypes (more than 2,500) outnumbered those in new patients (around 1,000). Persistent Graves' disease cases displayed lower TCR diversity than newly diagnosed ones.

The germline V gene encodes CDR1 MGHRA and CDR2 YSYEKL. The CDR3 runs 15 residues. The V end lost 4 bases, the J end lost 4 bases, and 15 bases lay between the germline ends. The time point: newly diagnosed GD, antithyroid drugs for less than 3 months. PBMCs were the source of the RNA used for TCR sequencing. Blood from the periphery, 8.5 to 9 milliliters in all, was drawn into EDTA tubes. Construction of TCR beta libraries relied on iRepertoire HTBI primers and on Arm-PCR targeting CDR3 regions. Each CDR3 protein is one row after TCRdb ran MiXCR on the multiplex PCR reads. This table has about 320,000 distinct CDR3 sequences, 15% to 20% appearing once. The sample holds a few counts of this clonotype. Its antigen is unidentified.

This sequence originates from a female donor with Graves disease. The chain links TRBV4-1 to TRBJ2-3, with D possibly being TRBD1 or TRBD2 (5 bases each). The source was peripheral blood mononuclear cells (PBMCs), collected at new diagnosis, from a patient treated with antithyroid drugs. The chain's CDR3 is CASSPDLGPPDTQYF. DNA of the CDR3: TGCGCCAGCAGCCCAGATCTGGGACCACCAGATACGCAGTATTTT.